Listed below are T cell receptor beta chains from one sample, sequenced in a study of OX40 agonist ivuxolimab in advanced cancers. Libraries were prepared by immunoSEQ multiplex PCR; TCRdb keeps only in-frame clonotypes and omits some of them. The sample has around 53,000 clones, 88% seen once. This specimen was CD4+ or CD8+ T cells sorted from blood, taken in a trial of the OX40 agonist ivuxolimab. These receptors were obtained from an adult with an advanced solid tumor such as melanoma, head and neck, liver or kidney cancer. Each CDR3 is given with its conserved first and last residue. The order of the fields is J gene, V gene, D gene, CDR3 protein. A D gene is named only where the DNA matches it firmly.

j_call: TRBJ2-1; v_call: TRBV27; d_call: TRBD2; cdr3_aa: CASSRGLAGDNEQFF
j_call: TRBJ2-3; v_call: TRBV29-1; d_call: NA; cdr3_aa: CSVGGRTDTQYF
j_call: TRBJ2-5; v_call: TRBV6-1; d_call: NA; cdr3_aa: CASREETPETQYF
j_call: TRBJ2-2; v_call: TRBV7-3; d_call: TRBD2; cdr3_aa: CASSPSGTRTGELFF
j_call: TRBJ2-7; v_call: TRBV6-1; d_call: TRBD1; cdr3_aa: CASGQGQKSYEQYF
j_call: TRBJ1-6; v_call: TRBV11-2; d_call: NA; cdr3_aa: CASSTEYNSPLHF
j_call: TRBJ2-7; v_call: TRBV6-1; d_call: TRBD2; cdr3_aa: CASRGRSSGPYEQYF
j_call: TRBJ2-3; v_call: TRBV5-1; d_call: NA; cdr3_aa: CASSSFTNTQYF
j_call: TRBJ2-7; v_call: TRBV6-6; d_call: NA; cdr3_aa: CASSTGNSYEQYF
j_call: TRBJ2-3; v_call: TRBV5-6; d_call: NA; cdr3_aa: CASSWGRGEDTQYF
j_call: TRBJ2-3; v_call: TRBV11-2; d_call: NA; cdr3_aa: CASSFITDTQYF
j_call: TRBJ2-1; v_call: TRBV7-3; d_call: TRBD2; cdr3_aa: CASSSGLAGSSYNEQFF
j_call: TRBJ2-3; v_call: TRBV10-3; d_call: TRBD2; cdr3_aa: CAISDHLAGGSDTQYF
j_call: TRBJ1-5; v_call: TRBV2; d_call: NA; cdr3_aa: CASSTGTSNQPQHF
j_call: TRBJ2-5; v_call: TRBV18; d_call: NA; cdr3_aa: CASSPIGSNQETQYF
j_call: TRBJ1-2; v_call: TRBV29-1; d_call: NA; cdr3_aa: CSGEVAGGYTF
j_call: TRBJ2-6; v_call: TRBV2; d_call: NA; cdr3_aa: CASSVPSDASGANVLTF
j_call: TRBJ1-2; v_call: TRBV7-2; d_call: NA; cdr3_aa: CASSESGQGGYGYTF
j_call: TRBJ2-1; v_call: TRBV6-5; d_call: NA; cdr3_aa: CASSYISAYNEQFF
j_call: TRBJ1-2; v_call: TRBV5-1; d_call: TRBD1; cdr3_aa: CASSPSAGGSYGYTF
j_call: TRBJ2-5; v_call: TRBV5-1; d_call: NA; cdr3_aa: CASSVRGGETQYF
j_call: TRBJ1-2; v_call: TRBV25-1; d_call: NA; cdr3_aa: CASRQPGSQGYTF
j_call: TRBJ1-1; v_call: TRBV30; d_call: NA; cdr3_aa: CAWGSGLSNTEAFF
j_call: TRBJ2-7; v_call: TRBV2; d_call: TRBD2; cdr3_aa: CASSGLAGVSVQYF
j_call: TRBJ2-3; v_call: TRBV9; d_call: NA; cdr3_aa: CASSVRGPTDTQYF
j_call: TRBJ2-6; v_call: TRBV19; d_call: NA; cdr3_aa: CASSIPSIGANVLTF
j_call: TRBJ2-1; v_call: TRBV5-4; d_call: TRBD2; cdr3_aa: CASSFGTSGHNEQFF
j_call: TRBJ2-3; v_call: TRBV30; d_call: NA; cdr3_aa: CAWRLTWVGTDTQYF
j_call: TRBJ2-7; v_call: TRBV6-1; d_call: NA; cdr3_aa: CASMPSWGSSYEQYF
j_call: TRBJ1-1; v_call: TRBV5-1; d_call: NA; cdr3_aa: CASSLRSSGGTEAFF
j_call: TRBJ1-5; v_call: TRBV15; d_call: NA; cdr3_aa: CATSRTAGDQPQHF
j_call: TRBJ2-1; v_call: TRBV6-1; d_call: NA; cdr3_aa: CASSVLEDNEQFF
j_call: TRBJ2-2; v_call: TRBV4-2; d_call: TRBD2; cdr3_aa: CASSQDGLPRTSGRGGAGELFF
j_call: TRBJ1-1; v_call: TRBV28; d_call: NA; cdr3_aa: CASTMLGGPTEAFF
j_call: TRBJ2-7; v_call: TRBV11-2; d_call: NA; cdr3_aa: CASSTLTSFQYF
j_call: TRBJ2-1; v_call: TRBV14; d_call: NA; cdr3_aa: CASSQVGIYNEQFF
j_call: TRBJ2-7; v_call: TRBV6-1; d_call: NA; cdr3_aa: CASAPLAWKVYEQYF
j_call: TRBJ1-5; v_call: TRBV27; d_call: NA; cdr3_aa: CASSPVSGSDQPQHF
j_call: TRBJ2-2; v_call: TRBV5-4; d_call: TRBD2; cdr3_aa: CASSDILALSDTGELFF
j_call: TRBJ2-3; v_call: TRBV18; d_call: TRBD1; cdr3_aa: CASSPKVGQGAADTQYF
j_call: TRBJ2-7; v_call: TRBV27; d_call: NA; cdr3_aa: CASSRTLSYEQYF
j_call: TRBJ1-2; v_call: TRBV28; d_call: TRBD1; cdr3_aa: CASSSPGGLGYTF
j_call: TRBJ1-1; v_call: TRBV6-5; d_call: NA; cdr3_aa: CASSRLGGAYTEAFF
j_call: TRBJ2-1; v_call: TRBV5-1; d_call: NA; cdr3_aa: CASSLEAVQRNYNEQFF
j_call: TRBJ2-1; v_call: TRBV19; d_call: TRBD1; cdr3_aa: CASSGQGVRGNEQFF
j_call: TRBJ2-1; v_call: TRBV4-1; d_call: TRBD2; cdr3_aa: CASSKGSASGRNEQFF
j_call: TRBJ1-2; v_call: TRBV6-4; d_call: NA; cdr3_aa: CASRTVTGGYTF
j_call: TRBJ2-3; v_call: TRBV6-1; d_call: TRBD2; cdr3_aa: CASSGGGYSTDTQYF
j_call: TRBJ1-4; v_call: TRBV9; d_call: NA; cdr3_aa: CASSVAPTTNEKLFF
j_call: TRBJ2-3; v_call: TRBV5-8; d_call: TRBD2; cdr3_aa: CASSPGLGTTQYF